One sample yielded the 19 T cell receptor beta chains listed below, sequenced in a study of T cell repertoires in ileal Crohn's disease (dated by TCRdb to about 2019). Library preparation employed the immunoSEQ multiplex PCR assay. TCRdb re-hosts the immuneACCESS table, in-frame sequences only. Its copies lack some clones; in the studies checked, an unresolved V gene accounts for under half of them, and the cause for the rest is not known. Recorded for this sample are about 30,000 clones; around 80% of them occurred a single time. 4.5% to 6% of the sample goes to the ten largest clones. The sequencing sample was made of ileal tissue. The receptors originated from an adult with Crohn's disease.

The V and J genes are TRBV6-5 and TRBJ1-2; 8 bases are shared with TRBD1. Germline CDR1 reads MNHEY; CDR2 reads SVGAGI. V dropped 5 bases and J dropped 7; count of bases not matched to a gene: 3. This CDR3 contains 12 residues. The CDR3 bases are TGTGCCAGCAGTCTTGACAGGGGTGGCTACACCTTC. It codes for CASSLDRGGYTF.

J is TRBJ2-5 and V is TRBV7-6, with D possibly being TRBD1 (5 bases). The DNA end is a closer match to TRBJ2-7, so the J assignment may be wrong. The CDR3 runs to 11 residues. Per germline, CDR1 SGHVS and CDR2 FNYEAQ. CDR3 in amino acids: CAVPRAYEQYF. DNA for the CDR3: TGTGCCGTTCCCAGGGCCTACGAGCAGTACTTC.

The V call is TRBV7-2, the J call TRBJ1-1, with D unresolved. V dropped 5 bases and J dropped 0 bases, with 13 bases sitting between them. CDR3 length: 15 amino acids. CDR1 and CDR2 (germline): SGHTA, FQGNSA. This chain's CDR3 is CASSVDSGMNTEAFF. The CDR3 DNA reads TGTGCCAGCAGCGTCGACTCGGGGATGAACACTGAAGCTTTCTTT. Based on the CDR3 plus reference TRBV7-2 and TRBJ1-1, the full variable domain is GAGVSQSPSNKVTEKGKDVELRCDPISGHTALYWYRQSLGQGLEFLIYFQGNSAPDKSGLPSDRFSAERTGGSVSTLTIQRTQQEDSAVYLCASSVDSGMNTEAFFGQGTRLTVV.

The chain has TRBV6-5 and TRBJ1-3; the D gene is possibly TRBD1 (6 bases). Germline CDR1 and CDR2: MNHEY and SVGAGI. V was pared by 2 bases and J by 0 bases, with 8 bases between. CDR3 size: 15 residues. The CDR3 is CASSYGTHSGNTIYF. Written as DNA, the CDR3 is TGTGCCAGCAGTTACGGGACACACTCTGGAAACACCATATATTTT.

This chain joins TRBV30 and TRBJ1-1; D is undetermined. This CDR3 has 13 residues. Germline V lookup: CDR1 GTSNPN, CDR2 SVGIG (reference sequence). The ends were cut back, 3 bases at V and 5 bases at J, with 13 bases in the middle. The DNA of the CDR3 is TGTGCCTGGAGCAAAACGGGGTGGACTGAAGCTTTCTTT. Translation gives CAWSKTGWTEAFF. Full variable domain (missing parts from reference TRBV30 and TRBJ1-1): SQTIHQWPATLVQPVGSPLSLECTVEGTSNPNLYWYRQAAGRGLQLLFYSVGIGQISSEVPQNLSASRPQDRQFILSSKKLLLSDSGFYLCAWSKTGWTEAFFGQGTRLTVV.

The V gene is TRBV19, the J gene TRBJ2-2, with TRBD2 matching 7 bases. After removal of 10 bases from V and 0 bases from J, the junction contained 2 bases not matched to a gene. This CDR3 spans 13 amino acids. Germline V gene lookup returns CDR1 LNHDA and CDR2 SQIVND (reference sequence). This chain's CDR3 is CAMAGANTGELFF. The DNA of the CDR3 is TGTGCCATGGCGGGGGCGAACACCGGGGAGCTGTTTTTT.

The rearrangement links TRBV4-1 to TRBJ1-1; D is possibly TRBD1 (6 bases). The CDR3 loop spans 16 amino acids. Trimming pared 0 bases from V and 8 bases from J, leaving 19 bases between. CDR1 is MGHRA and CDR2 is YSYEKL in the germline V gene. The CDR3 region has the DNA TGCGCCAGCAGCCAAGATACAGGGCATAACCAGAGAGAAGCTTTCTTT. Amino acids: CASSQDTGHNQREAFF.

The rearrangement uses TRBV7-8 and TRBJ1-4; 7 bases are a match to TRBD1. This CDR3 comprises 17 residues. With V trimmed by 1 base and J by 3 bases, 8 bases remained unmatched. Germline V gene data show CDR1 as SGHVS and CDR2 as FQNEAQ. The CDR3 region has the DNA TGTGCCAGCAGCTTAGATCGGCAGGGGGGTTCTAATGAAAAACTGTTTTTT. Translated, it gives CASSLDRQGGSNEKLFF.

The chain carries TRBV5-4 and TRBJ2-1; 8 nucleotides match TRBD1. CDR1 and CDR2 (germline): SGHNT, YYREEE (reference sequence). The CDR3 length is 15 residues. V lost 3 bases to trimming and J lost 8 bases; unmatched junction nucleotides: 10. Here the CDR3 reads CASSSKDRVGYEQFF. The CDR3 DNA reads TGTGCCAGCAGCTCGAAGGACAGGGTGGGATATGAGCAGTTCTTC.

The V gene is TRBV6-6, the J gene TRBJ2-3, with 7 bases fitting TRBD1. J lost 4 bases, V lost 0 bases, and 4 bases had no gene match. From germline, CDR1 is MNHNY and CDR2 SVGAGI (reference sequence). The CDR3 contains 15 residues. CDR3 coding DNA: TGTGCCAGCAGTTACTCACAGGGGAGTGCAGATACGCAGTATTTT. This encodes CASSYSQGSADTQYF.

This clone was recorded once. The V call is TRBV5-1, the J call TRBJ2-2; 7 bases agree with TRBD1. The V gene end was trimmed by 2 bases and the J gene end by 0 bases; junction bases not matched to a gene: 1. The CDR3 consists of 15 residues. Per germline, CDR1 SGHRS and CDR2 YFSETQ. This chain's CDR3 is CASSFGTANTGELFF. In nucleotides, the CDR3 is TGCGCCAGCAGCTTCGGGACAGCGAACACCGGGGAGCTGTTTTTT. Using reference TRBV5-1 and TRBJ2-2 for the parts outside the CDR3, the full variable domain is KAGVTQTPRYLIKTRGQQVTLSCSPISGHRSVSWYQQTPGQGLQFLFEYFSETQRNKGNFPGRFSGRQFSNSRSEMNVSTLELGDSALYLCASSFGTANTGELFFGEGSRLTVL.

This sequence joins TRBV9 and TRBJ2-1; tentative D call: TRBD1 (5 bases). The V end lost 0 bases, the J end lost 3 bases, and 7 bases lay between the germline ends. The CDR3 totals 14 residues. Germline lookup yields CDR1 SGDLS and CDR2 YYNGEE. CDR3 sequence (DNA): TGTGCCAGCAGCGTAGAGGGGCTCTACAATGAGCAGTTCTTC. Protein product: CASSVEGLYNEQFF.

V usage is TRBV6-5 and J usage is TRBJ1-3; 7 bases line up with TRBD1. The CDR3 has 16 amino acids. Germline CDR1 and CDR2: MNHEY and SVGAGI. V shed 4 bases, J shed 5 bases, and the junction held 11 bases outside the gene matches. The CDR3 DNA follows: TGTGCCAGCAGTTTCCTCCCGACAGGGAAAAGAAACACCATATATTTT. This gives the protein CASSFLPTGKRNTIYF.

This sequence joins TRBV4-1 and TRBJ1-6; 10 bases are a match to TRBD1. V dropped 3 bases and J dropped 7; count of bases not matched to a gene: 6. This CDR3 has 16 amino acids. CDR1 is MGHRA and CDR2 is YSYEKL in the germline V gene. CDR3 residues: CASSHTRQGANSPLHF. The CDR3 DNA reads as TGCGCCAGCAGCCATACCAGACAGGGGGCGAATTCACCCCTCCACTTT.

This sequence joins TRBV10-3 and TRBJ2-2, with no clear D. Trimming cost V 0 bases and J 9 bases, with 17 bases left between them. CDR1 ENHRY and CDR2 SYGVKD come from the germline V gene. There are 16 residues in the CDR3. The CDR3 loop reads CAISESHPLVARELFF. The CDR3 nucleotides read TGTGCCATCAGTGAGTCCCACCCCCTAGTTGCCCGGGAGCTGTTTTTT.

This clone occurred a few times. J is TRBJ1-5 and V is TRBV11-3, with TRBD1 identical over 7 bases. Trimming cost V 3 bases and J 0 bases; bases outside gene matches: 8. CDR3 length: 17 amino acids. Per the germline V gene, CDR1 is SGHNT and CDR2 is YENEEA. The CDR3 DNA reads as TGTGCCAGCAGCTTTGTCAAACGGGACAGTAGCAATCAGCCCCAGCATTTT. Its translation: CASSFVKRDSSNQPQHF.

This clone was counted a single time. The J gene is TRBJ2-1, the V gene TRBV11-2; 9 nucleotides align to TRBD2. The CDR3 has 12 residues. V was clipped by 5 bases and J by 14 bases; unmatched bases: 7. Germline-derived CDR1 and CDR2 are SGHAT and FQNNGV. CDR3 region: CASSTGTSSKFF. The CDR3 region has the DNA TGTGCCAGCAGCACCGGGACTAGCAGTAAGTTCTTC.

By frequency in the sample, this clone is medium-sized. J is TRBJ1-6 and V is TRBV6-5; D may be TRBD1 (5 bases). The CDR3 runs to 13 residues. In germline, CDR1 is MNHEY, CDR2 SVGAGI. V lost 0 bases to trimming and J lost 11 bases, with 8 bases between them. This chain's CDR3 is CASSYSDSAPLHF. The CDR3 DNA is TGTGCCAGCAGTTACTCCGACAGTGCACCCCTCCACTTT.

The J gene is TRBJ1-2, the V gene TRBV21-1. TRBV21-1 counts as a pseudogene. The length of the CDR3 is 15 residues. CDR3 coding DNA: TGTGCCAGCAGCCCCCCCCGTGGAGGCCCCTATGGCTACACCTTC. Its translation is CASSPPRGGPYGYTF.